The 19 T cell receptor beta chains presented below share a single source sample, sequenced in a study of blood T cell repertoires in COVID-19. Sequenced by immunoSEQ multiplex PCR; TCRdb stores in-frame clones only, minus some. The table lists around 50,000 clones, more than 75% of them singletons. Material: peripheral blood. The receptors here all came from a woman aged 55 to 70 with acute or convalescent COVID-19.

This chain uses TRBV3-1 (or the pseudogene TRBV3-2) with TRBJ1-1, with TRBD1 matching 7 bases. The germline V gene encodes CDR1 LGHDT and CDR2 YNNKEL (reference sequence). J gave up 7 bases and V 6 bases, and 11 bases lay outside the gene matches. This CDR3 region has 14 residues. This CDR3 reads CASRNRGLIDEAFF. As DNA, the CDR3 is TGTGCCAGCAGGAACAGGGGATTGATTGATGAAGCTTTCTTT.

This clone was found once. This chain links TRBV11-3 with TRBJ1-4; 9 nucleotides align to TRBD1. Germline CDR1 SGHNT, CDR2 YENEEA. V trimming: 5 bases; J trimming: 3 bases; junction bases outside the gene matches: 4. The CDR3 length is 15 residues. CDR3 loop: CASSRGTGPNEKLFF. CDR3 DNA: TGTGCCAGCAGCCGCGGGACAGGGCCTAATGAAAAACTGTTTTTT.

This clone has more than one count but fewer than ten. This rearrangement joins TRBV2 to TRBJ2-7; possibly TRBD1 for D (6 bases). V was clipped by 8 bases and J by 9 bases, with 17 bases between them. CDR3 length equals 12 residues. Germline assignment: CDR1 SNHLY and CDR2 FYNNEI. CDR3 region: CASGQLGWGQYF. CDR3 in DNA: TGTGCCAGCGGACAGCTTGGTTGGGGGCAGTACTTC. The full variable domain, with the rest looked up from reference TRBV2 and TRBJ2-7, is EPEVTQTPSHQVTQMGQEVILRCVPISNHLYFYWYRQILGQKVEFLVSFYNNEISEKSEIFDDQFSVERPDGSNFTLKIRSTKLEDSAMYFCASGQLGWGQYFGPGTRLTVT.

The chain employs TRBV19 and TRBJ1-4; D might be TRBD1 (5 bases). The CDR3 covers 14 residues. Germline V lookup: CDR1 LNHDA, CDR2 SQIVND (reference sequence). With 6 bases removed from V and 0 bases from J, the gap between germline ends came to 8 bases. This CDR3 is CASRDTATNEKLFF. The CDR3 coding sequence is TGTGCCAGTAGGGACACTGCAACTAATGAAAAACTGTTTTTT. Full variable domain (missing parts from reference TRBV19 and TRBJ1-4): DGGITQSPKYLFRKEGQNVTLSCEQNLNHDAMYWYRQDPGQGLRLIYYSQIVNDFQKGDIAEGYSVSREKKESFPLTVTSAQKNPTAFYLCASRDTATNEKLFFGSGTQLSVL.

V and J are TRBV29-1 and TRBJ1-1; D gene unclear. The CDR3 loop spans 14 amino acids. The germline CDR1 and CDR2 sequences are SQVTM and ANQGSEA. V lost 3 bases and J 4 bases, leaving 15 bases between the germline ends. The CDR3 DNA reads as TGCAGCGTTGAGCGAGGTCAGACCGCCACTGAAGCTTTCTTT. Its protein product is CSVERGQTATEAFF.

This sequence joins TRBV5-1 and TRBJ1-1; TRBD1 might be the D (5 bases). Germline V gives CDR1 SGHRS, CDR2 YFSETQ. CDR3 length: 13 residues. V lost 4 bases, J lost 2 bases, and 9 bases lay in between. This chain's CDR3 is CASSRGGNTEAFF. CDR3 nucleotides: TGCGCCAGCAGCCGGGGGGGAAACACTGAAGCTTTCTTT.

J is TRBJ1-5 and V is TRBV2; D call uncertain. CDR1 is SNHLY, CDR2 FYNNEI, per germline. The CDR3 contains 15 residues. Trimming removed 3 bases at V and 2 bases at J, with 11 bases between. The CDR3 loop reads CASSELEVGNQPQHF. CDR3 in DNA: TGTGCCAGCAGTGAGTTGGAGGTCGGCAATCAGCCCCAGCATTTT.

V gene TRBV30 combines with J gene TRBJ2-3; TRBD2 aligns across 11 bases. This CDR3 region has 15 residues. The V segment lost 1 base and the J segment 0 bases; nucleotides outside the gene matches: 0. CDR1 is GTSNPN and CDR2 is SVGIG in the germline V gene (reference sequence). CDR3 residues: CAWSGLAGSTDTQYF. The CDR3 coding sequence is TGTGCCTGGAGTGGACTAGCGGGAAGCACAGATACGCAGTATTTT.

V gene TRBV9 combines with J gene TRBJ2-1, with 11 bases lining up with TRBD1. This CDR3 is built from 16 residues. Germline loops: CDR1 SGDLS, CDR2 YYNGEE. Trimming removed 0 bases from V and 6 bases from J; junction bases left unmatched: 5. This CDR3 is CASSVALGTGGNEQFF. The CDR3 region has the DNA TGTGCCAGCAGCGTAGCACTCGGGACAGGGGGCAATGAGCAGTTCTTC.

The V call is TRBV11-1, the J call TRBJ1-1; TRBD1 is a possible D gene (6 bases). From germline, CDR1 is SGHAT and CDR2 FQDESV (reference sequence). The length of the CDR3 is 14 residues. The V gene lost 3 bases and the J gene lost 5 bases, with 13 bases spanning the gap. The CDR3 DNA follows: TGTGCCAGCAGCTTGGACAGTGTGTGGACTGAAGCTTTCTTT. Translation: CASSLDSVWTEAFF.

The chain employs TRBV24-1 and TRBJ1-2, with 7 bases lining up with TRBD1. The V segment lost 4 bases and the J segment 8 bases; nucleotides outside the gene matches: 6. CDR1 KGHDR and CDR2 SFDVKD come from the germline V gene. This CDR3 contains 13 residues. The CDR3 reads CATSDPTGRGYTF. The CDR3 DNA follows: TGTGCCACCAGTGACCCGACAGGGCGCGGCTACACCTTC.

In this sample, this clone turned up once. This chain connects TRBV19 to TRBJ1-1, with D possibly TRBD1 on 5 matching bases. Germline V gene data show CDR1 as LNHDA and CDR2 as SQIVND (reference sequence). Trimming removed 9 bases from V and 10 bases from J, with 21 bases in between. This CDR3 comprises 13 residues. The CDR3 DNA reads as TGTGCCAGCCGACAGCCTCTGAGGACCTCAGCTTTCTTT. As protein: CASRQPLRTSAFF.

This clone has more than one count but fewer than ten. V gene TRBV28 combines with J gene TRBJ2-7; possible D gene TRBD2, 5 bases. The ends were cut back, 5 bases at V and 3 bases at J, with 17 bases in the middle. CDR3 size: 15 residues. Germline V gene data show CDR1 as MDHEN and CDR2 as SYDVKM. CDR3 sequence (DNA): TGTGCCAGCAGTGGTAGCGACCCTACGGGCTACGAGCAGTACTTC. Protein: CASSGSDPTGYEQYF.

J is TRBJ1-1 and V is TRBV9; 11 bases are shared with TRBD1. Germline-derived CDR1 and CDR2 are SGDLS and YYNGEE. This CDR3 is built from 17 residues. After removal of 0 bases from V and 4 bases from J, the junction contained 8 bases not matched to a gene. The CDR3 region is CASSVAGQGAGGTEAFF. CDR3 in DNA: TGTGCCAGCAGCGTAGCCGGACAGGGGGCGGGAGGCACTGAAGCTTTCTTT.

The chain couples TRBV7-8 to TRBJ2-2; 7 nucleotides line up with TRBD2. Germline CDR1 and CDR2: SGHVS and FQNEAQ. J was trimmed by 1 base and V by 4 bases; bases with no gene match: 9. CDR3 length: 17 amino acids. The CDR3 loop reads CASSSARVAGNTGELFF. For the CDR3, the DNA is TGTGCCAGCAGCTCGGCCCGGGTAGCGGGGAACACCGGGGAGCTGTTTTTT.

The V and J genes are TRBV9 and TRBJ1-2; TRBD1 agrees at 8 bases. This CDR3 comprises 14 residues. Germline V gene data show CDR1 as SGDLS and CDR2 as YYNGEE. The junction had 5 bases not matched to a gene; V was cut back by 3 bases and J by 4 bases. The CDR3 here is CASSEGTGSYGYTF. DNA of the CDR3: TGTGCCAGCAGCGAAGGGACAGGTAGCTATGGCTACACCTTC.

The chain recombines TRBV4-1 with TRBJ1-1; 11 positions match TRBD1. V lost 3 bases and J lost 2; bases outside the gene matches: 5. The CDR3 loop spans 16 amino acids. The germline V gene has CDR1 MGHRA and CDR2 YSYEKL. The CDR3 coding sequence is TGCGCCAGCAGCCAGATGGGACAGGGGGACAACACTGAAGCTTTCTTT. It encodes CASSQMGQGDNTEAFF.

This clone turned up a few times. The chain recombines TRBV2 with TRBJ1-2; D unclear. This CDR3 has 12 amino acids. V shed 6 bases and J shed 8 bases, with 13 bases lying between them. Germline-derived CDR1 and CDR2 are SNHLY and FYNNEI. CDR3 coding DNA: TGTGCCAGCAGCGTGCCCGAGGCGGGCTACACCTTC. Translating gives CASSVPEAGYTF.

This chain uses TRBV10-1 with TRBJ2-1; D possibly corresponds to TRBD2 (5 bases). This CDR3 comprises 15 residues. V was trimmed by 2 bases and J by 3 bases, leaving 11 bases between them. Germline-derived CDR1 and CDR2 are WNHNN and SYGVQD (reference sequence). CDR3 in amino acids: CASSEEGVFYNEQFF. In DNA form, the CDR3 reads TGCGCCAGCAGTGAGGAGGGTGTTTTCTACAATGAGCAGTTCTTC.